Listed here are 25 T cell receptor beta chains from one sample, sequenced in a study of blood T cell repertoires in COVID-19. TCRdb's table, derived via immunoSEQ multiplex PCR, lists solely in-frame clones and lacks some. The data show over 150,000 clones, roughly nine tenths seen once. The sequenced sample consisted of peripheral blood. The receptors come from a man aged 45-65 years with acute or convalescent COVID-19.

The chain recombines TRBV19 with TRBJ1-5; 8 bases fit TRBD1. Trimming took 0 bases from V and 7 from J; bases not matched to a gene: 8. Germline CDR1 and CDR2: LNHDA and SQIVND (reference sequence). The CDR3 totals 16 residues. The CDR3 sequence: CASSIDSTGGIQPQHF. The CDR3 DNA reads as TGTGCCAGTAGTATAGATTCTACAGGGGGGATACAGCCCCAGCATTTT.

The CDR3 here is CASSLLELPGTDTQYF. The CDR3 DNA reads as TGTGCCAGCAGTTTATTAGAGCTCCCCGGCACAGATACGCAGTATTTT. This sequence joins TRBV28 and TRBJ2-3, with D hard to call. In germline, CDR1 is MDHEN, CDR2 SYDVKM. The CDR3 has 16 residues. V was shortened by 1 base and J by 1 base, with 12 bases between the two germline ends.

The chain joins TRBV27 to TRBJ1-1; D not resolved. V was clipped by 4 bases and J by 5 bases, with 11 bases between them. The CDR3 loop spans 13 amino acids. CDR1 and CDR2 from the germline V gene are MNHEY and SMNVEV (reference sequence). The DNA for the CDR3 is TGTGCCAGCAGTTACAACCCTGGTACTGAAGCTTTCTTT. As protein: CASSYNPGTEAFF.

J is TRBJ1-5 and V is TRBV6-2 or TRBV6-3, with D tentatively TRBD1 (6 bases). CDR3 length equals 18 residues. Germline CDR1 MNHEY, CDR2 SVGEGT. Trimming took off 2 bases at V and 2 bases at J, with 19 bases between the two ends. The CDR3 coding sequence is TGTGCCAGCAGTTACGTGTGGCTCTTGGGGGCTGGCAATCAGCCCCAGCATTTT. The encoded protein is CASSYVWLLGAGNQPQHF.

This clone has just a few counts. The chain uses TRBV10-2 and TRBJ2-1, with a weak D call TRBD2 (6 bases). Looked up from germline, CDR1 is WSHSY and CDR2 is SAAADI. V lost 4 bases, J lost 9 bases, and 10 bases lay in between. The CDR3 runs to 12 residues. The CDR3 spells CASSVGGFEQFF. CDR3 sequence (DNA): TGCGCCAGCAGTGTGGGGGGATTTGAGCAGTTCTTC.

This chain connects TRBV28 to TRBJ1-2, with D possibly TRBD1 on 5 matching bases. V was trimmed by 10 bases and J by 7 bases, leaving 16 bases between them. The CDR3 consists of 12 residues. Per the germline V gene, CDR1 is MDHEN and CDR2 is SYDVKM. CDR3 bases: TGTGCCACCTCGGGGGGGAGGCTTGGCTACACCTTC. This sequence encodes CATSGGRLGYTF.

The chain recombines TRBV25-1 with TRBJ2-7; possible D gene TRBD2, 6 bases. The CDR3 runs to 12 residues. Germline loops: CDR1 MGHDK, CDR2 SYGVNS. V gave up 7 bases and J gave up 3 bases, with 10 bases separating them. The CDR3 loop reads CASTGSGYEQYF. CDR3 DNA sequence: TGTGCCAGCACCGGGAGCGGCTACGAGCAGTACTTC.

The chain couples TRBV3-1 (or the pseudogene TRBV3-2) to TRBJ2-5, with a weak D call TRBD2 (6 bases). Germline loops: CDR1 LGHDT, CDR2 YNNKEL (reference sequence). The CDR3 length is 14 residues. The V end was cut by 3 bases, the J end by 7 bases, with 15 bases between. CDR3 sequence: CASSQGGILGTQYF. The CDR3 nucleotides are TGTGCCAGCAGCCAGGGAGGTATTCTTGGGACCCAGTACTTC.

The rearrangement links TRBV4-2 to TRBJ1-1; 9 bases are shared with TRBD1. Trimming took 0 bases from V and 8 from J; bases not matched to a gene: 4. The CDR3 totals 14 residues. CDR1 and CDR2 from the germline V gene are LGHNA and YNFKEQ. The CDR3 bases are TGTGCCAGCAGCCAAGATTTTGGGACAGGGGAAGCTTTCTTT. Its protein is CASSQDFGTGEAFF.

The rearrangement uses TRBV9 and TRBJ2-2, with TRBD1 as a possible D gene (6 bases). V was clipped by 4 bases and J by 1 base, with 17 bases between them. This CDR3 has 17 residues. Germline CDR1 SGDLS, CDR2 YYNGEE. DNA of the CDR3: TGTGCCAGCAGCACCCCACAGGGAACGGAGAACACCGGGGAGCTGTTTTTT. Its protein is CASSTPQGTENTGELFF.

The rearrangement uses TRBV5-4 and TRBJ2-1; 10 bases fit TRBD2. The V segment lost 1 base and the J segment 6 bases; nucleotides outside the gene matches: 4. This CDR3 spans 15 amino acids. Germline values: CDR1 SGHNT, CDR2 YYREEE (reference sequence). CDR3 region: CASSLILAGVNEQFF. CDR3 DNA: TGTGCCAGCAGCTTGATCCTAGCGGGGGTCAATGAGCAGTTCTTC.

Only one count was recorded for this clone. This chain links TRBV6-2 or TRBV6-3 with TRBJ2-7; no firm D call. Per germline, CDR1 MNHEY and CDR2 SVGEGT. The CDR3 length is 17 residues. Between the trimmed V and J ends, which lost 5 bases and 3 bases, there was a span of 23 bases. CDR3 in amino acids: CASSPSRGAPHFYEQYF. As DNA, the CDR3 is TGTGCCAGCAGTCCCTCGCGCGGCGCCCCCCATTTCTACGAGCAGTACTTC.

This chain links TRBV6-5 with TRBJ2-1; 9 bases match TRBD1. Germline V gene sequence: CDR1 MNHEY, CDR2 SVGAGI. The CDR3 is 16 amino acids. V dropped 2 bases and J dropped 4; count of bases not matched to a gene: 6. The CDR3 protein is CASSYTGTGLYNEQFF. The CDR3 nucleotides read TGTGCCAGCAGTTACACCGGGACAGGGCTTTACAATGAGCAGTTCTTC.

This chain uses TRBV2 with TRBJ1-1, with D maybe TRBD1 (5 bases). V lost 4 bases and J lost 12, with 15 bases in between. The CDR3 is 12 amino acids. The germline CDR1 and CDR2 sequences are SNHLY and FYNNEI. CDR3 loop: CASSGTGGGTFF. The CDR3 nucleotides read TGTGCCAGCAGTGGGACGGGGGGAGGAACTTTCTTT.

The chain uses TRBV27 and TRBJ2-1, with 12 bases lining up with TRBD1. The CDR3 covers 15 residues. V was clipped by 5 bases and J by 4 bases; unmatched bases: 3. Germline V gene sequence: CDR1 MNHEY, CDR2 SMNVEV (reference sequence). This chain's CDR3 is CASSQGQGAYNEQFF. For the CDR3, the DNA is TGTGCCAGCAGTCAGGGACAGGGGGCGTACAATGAGCAGTTCTTC.

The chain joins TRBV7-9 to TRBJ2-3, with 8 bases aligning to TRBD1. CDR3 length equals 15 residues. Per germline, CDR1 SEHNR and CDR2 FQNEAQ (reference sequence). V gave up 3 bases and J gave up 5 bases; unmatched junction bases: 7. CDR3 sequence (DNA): TGTGCCAGCAGCTTCCCAGGGGGCTTGGGAGATACGCAGTATTTT. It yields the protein CASSFPGGLGDTQYF.

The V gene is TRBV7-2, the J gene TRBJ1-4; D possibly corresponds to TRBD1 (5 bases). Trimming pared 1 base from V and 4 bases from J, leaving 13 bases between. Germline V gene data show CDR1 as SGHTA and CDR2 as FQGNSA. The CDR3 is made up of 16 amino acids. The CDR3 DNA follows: TGTGCCAGCAGCTTAGTGGCAGGGTTGGGTAATGAAAAACTGTTTTTT. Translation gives CASSLVAGLGNEKLFF.

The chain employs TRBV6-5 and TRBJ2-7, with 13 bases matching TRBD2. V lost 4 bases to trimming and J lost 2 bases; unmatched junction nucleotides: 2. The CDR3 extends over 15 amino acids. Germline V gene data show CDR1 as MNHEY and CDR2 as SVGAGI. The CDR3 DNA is TGTGCCAGCAGTTTGACTAGCGGGAGGACCTACGAGCAGTACTTC. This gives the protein CASSLTSGRTYEQYF.

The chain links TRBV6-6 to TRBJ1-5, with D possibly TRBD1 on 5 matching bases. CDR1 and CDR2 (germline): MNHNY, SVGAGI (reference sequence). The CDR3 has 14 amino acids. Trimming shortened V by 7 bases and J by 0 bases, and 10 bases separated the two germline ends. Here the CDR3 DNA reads TGTGCCAGCACCCGGGACTTTAGCAATCAGCCCCAGCATTTT. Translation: CASTRDFSNQPQHF.

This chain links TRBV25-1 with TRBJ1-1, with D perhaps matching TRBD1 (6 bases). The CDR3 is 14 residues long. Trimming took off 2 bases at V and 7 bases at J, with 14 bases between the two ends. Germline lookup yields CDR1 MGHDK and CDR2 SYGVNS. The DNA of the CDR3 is TGTGCCAGCAGTGAAATAAACAGGGCCGGTGAAGCTTTCTTT. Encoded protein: CASSEINRAGEAFF.

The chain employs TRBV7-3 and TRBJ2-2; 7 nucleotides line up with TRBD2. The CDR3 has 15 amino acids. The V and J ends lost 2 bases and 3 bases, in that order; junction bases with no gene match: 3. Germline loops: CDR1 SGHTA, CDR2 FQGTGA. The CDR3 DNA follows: TGTGCCAGCAGCTTAGGCGGGAGCGACACCGGGGAGCTGTTTTTT. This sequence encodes CASSLGGSDTGELFF.

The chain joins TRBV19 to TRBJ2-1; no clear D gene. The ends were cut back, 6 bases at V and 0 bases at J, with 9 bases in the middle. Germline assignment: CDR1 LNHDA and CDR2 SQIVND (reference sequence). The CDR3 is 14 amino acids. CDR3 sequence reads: CASRPGNSYNEQFF. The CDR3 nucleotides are TGTGCCAGTAGACCGGGTAACTCCTACAATGAGCAGTTCTTC. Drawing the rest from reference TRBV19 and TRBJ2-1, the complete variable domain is DGGITQSPKYLFRKEGQNVTLSCEQNLNHDAMYWYRQDPGQGLRLIYYSQIVNDFQKGDIAEGYSVSREKKESFPLTVTSAQKNPTAFYLCASRPGNSYNEQFFGPGTRLTVL.

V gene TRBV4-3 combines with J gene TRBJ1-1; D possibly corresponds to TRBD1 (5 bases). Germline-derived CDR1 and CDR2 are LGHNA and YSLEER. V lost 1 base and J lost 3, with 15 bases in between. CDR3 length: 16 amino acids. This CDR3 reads CASSQVWQGRHTEAFF. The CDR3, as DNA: TGCGCCAGCAGCCAAGTCTGGCAGGGTAGGCACACTGAAGCTTTCTTT.

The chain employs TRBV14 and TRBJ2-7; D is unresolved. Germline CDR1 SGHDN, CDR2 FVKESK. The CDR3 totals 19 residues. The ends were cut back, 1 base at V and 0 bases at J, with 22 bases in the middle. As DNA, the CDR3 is TGTGCCAGCAGCCAAGGGGTAGGAATAGCAGCCCTAAGCTCCTACGAGCAGTACTTC. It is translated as CASSQGVGIAALSSYEQYF. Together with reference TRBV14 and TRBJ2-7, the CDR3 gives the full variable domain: EAGVTQFPSHSVIEKGQTVTLRCDPISGHDNLYWYRRVMGKEIKFLLHFVKESKQDESGMPNNRFLAERTGGTYSTLKVQPAELEDSGVYFCASSQGVGIAALSSYEQYFGPGTRLTVT.

CDR3 in DNA: TGTGCCAGCAGCTTTCGGGGGGGATCAACCTACGAGCAGTACTTC. Its protein product is CASSFRGGSTYEQYF. The J gene is TRBJ2-7, the V gene TRBV7-9; 8 positions match TRBD2. The V gene's germline CDR1 is SEHNR and CDR2 FQNEAQ (reference sequence). V shed 3 bases, J shed 2 bases, and the junction held 6 bases outside the gene matches. CDR3 size: 15 residues.